One and the same sample provided the 19 T cell receptor beta chains below, sequenced in a study of siplizumab effects on memory and regulatory T cells. Profiling relied on immunoSEQ multiplex PCR, and the TCRdb table lists in-frame clones only, not all of them. Of about 100,000 clones detected, 94% appear once; the ten largest clones hold 1% to 1.5%. Sequencing was done on a sample of non-Treg CD4+ T cells sorted from blood. These receptors were obtained from a human donor in good health.

This clone was seen once. The V call is TRBV28, the J call TRBJ1-5; no firm D call. V lost 1 base to trimming and J lost 5 bases, with 3 bases between them. CDR1 and CDR2 from the germline V gene are MDHEN and SYDVKM. The CDR3 extends over 12 amino acids. The CDR3 DNA reads TGTGCCAGCAGTTTATTGGATCAGCCCCAGCATTTT. As protein: CASSLLDQPQHF. Based on the CDR3 plus reference TRBV28 and TRBJ1-5, the full variable domain is DVKVTQSSRYLVKRTGEKVFLECVQDMDHENMFWYRQDPGLGLRLIYFSYDVKMKEKGDIPEGYSVSREKKERFSLILESASTNQTSMYLCASSLLDQPQHFGDGTRLSIL.

This chain connects TRBV4-1 to TRBJ2-7; possibly TRBD1 for D (5 bases). The germline V and J ends were trimmed by 2 bases and 5 bases, with 16 bases remaining between them. CDR1 and CDR2 (germline): MGHRA, YSYEKL. This CDR3 is built from 15 residues. CDR3 in DNA: TGCGCCAGCAGCCAAAACAGAAACAGGCCGGACGAGCAGTACTTC. Protein: CASSQNRNRPDEQYF.

The chain couples TRBV5-1 to TRBJ2-7; TRBD2 aligns across 12 bases. The CDR3 length is 14 residues. Germline assignment: CDR1 SGHRS and CDR2 YFSETQ. V shed 4 bases, J shed 1 base, and the junction held 0 bases outside the gene matches. The CDR3 nucleotides read TGCGCCAGCAGCGGACTAGCGGGATCCTACGAGCAGTACTTC. Its protein is CASSGLAGSYEQYF.

This rearrangement joins TRBV4-1 to TRBJ1-2, with TRBD1 as a possible D gene (6 bases). The CDR3 spans 16 residues. Germline CDR1 MGHRA, CDR2 YSYEKL. With 6 bases removed from V and 3 bases from J, the gap between germline ends came to 20 bases. The CDR3 sequence is CASSYGRRGADYGYTF. CDR3 sequence (DNA): TGCGCCAGCAGTTACGGCCGGCGGGGGGCGGACTATGGCTACACCTTC.

This sequence joins TRBV19 and TRBJ1-5; D ambiguous. Trimming removed 0 bases from V and 4 bases from J, with 4 bases in between. The CDR3 is made up of 13 amino acids. Per the germline V gene, CDR1 is LNHDA and CDR2 is SQIVND (reference sequence). This chain's CDR3 is CASSIEENQPQHF. Here the CDR3 DNA reads TGTGCCAGTAGTATAGAGGAAAATCAGCCCCAGCATTTT.

The chain carries TRBV19 and TRBJ2-7; TRBD1 agrees at 9 bases. The ends lost 5 bases at V and 6 bases at J; junction bases unmatched: 8. The CDR3 length is 14 residues. From germline, CDR1 is LNHDA and CDR2 SQIVND (reference sequence). CDR3 protein: CASSSSGTGLEQYF. The CDR3 coding sequence is TGTGCCAGTAGTTCCTCCGGGACAGGGCTCGAGCAGTACTTC.

The J gene is TRBJ2-7, the V gene TRBV25-1, with D perhaps TRBD2 (6 bases). V lost 7 bases to trimming and J lost 2 bases, with 9 bases between them. This CDR3 region has 12 residues. The germline gives CDR1 MGHDK, CDR2 SYGVNS. The CDR3 protein is CASNTGAYEQYF. The CDR3 DNA is TGTGCCAGCAATACGGGGGCCTACGAGCAGTACTTC.

The chain has TRBV19 and TRBJ2-5; the match to TRBD2 covers 15 bases. CDR3 length: 14 amino acids. Germline CDR1 is LNHDA and CDR2 is SQIVND (reference sequence). The ends lost 5 bases at V and 9 bases at J; junction bases unmatched: 4. The CDR3: CASSQGLAGGAQYF. CDR3 sequence (DNA): TGTGCCAGTAGTCAGGGACTAGCGGGAGGCGCCCAGTACTTC.

The rearrangement links TRBV7-3 to TRBJ2-3; D not certain. V lost 1 base to trimming and J lost 3 bases, with 8 bases between them. CDR3 size: 14 residues. Germline values: CDR1 SGHTA, CDR2 FQGTGA. CDR3 coding DNA: TGTGCCAGCAGCTTAAATGTGTTGACAGATACGCAGTATTTT. Its protein product is CASSLNVLTDTQYF.

J is TRBJ1-1 and V is TRBV9; D is perhaps TRBD1 (5 bases). This CDR3 region has 17 residues. Trimming stripped 4 bases from V and 1 base from J, with 20 bases between. Germline V lookup: CDR1 SGDLS, CDR2 YYNGEE. As DNA, the CDR3 is TGTGCCAGCAGCCCCCCTTCGGGGGGACTGACGAACACTGAAGCTTTCTTT. Residues: CASSPPSGGLTNTEAFF. Together with reference TRBV9 and TRBJ1-1, the CDR3 gives the full variable domain: DSGVTQTPKHLITATGQRVTLRCSPRSGDLSVYWYQQSLDQGLQFLIQYYNGEERAKGNILERFSAQQFPDLHSELNLSSLELGDSALYFCASSPPSGGLTNTEAFFGQGTRLTVV.

This sequence joins TRBV28 and TRBJ1-5, with D perhaps matching TRBD1 (6 bases). From germline, CDR1 is MDHEN and CDR2 SYDVKM. Trimming pared 6 bases from V and 5 bases from J, leaving 17 bases between. The CDR3 is 15 residues long. CDR3 sequence: CASSPPGGGHQPQHF. The DNA of the CDR3 is TGTGCCAGCAGCCCCCCGGGGGGGGGCCATCAGCCCCAGCATTTT. Filled out from reference TRBV28 and TRBJ1-5, the complete variable domain reads DVKVTQSSRYLVKRTGEKVFLECVQDMDHENMFWYRQDPGLGLRLIYFSYDVKMKEKGDIPEGYSVSREKKERFSLILESASTNQTSMYLCASSPPGGGHQPQHFGDGTRLSIL.

This chain joins TRBV27 and TRBJ1-4, with D possibly being TRBD1 (5 bases). The CDR3 runs to 14 residues. Trimming pared 4 bases from V and 2 bases from J, leaving 8 bases between. Germline CDR1 and CDR2: MNHEY and SMNVEV (reference sequence). CDR3 loop: CASSSWGTNEKLFF. For the CDR3, the DNA is TGTGCCAGCAGTTCATGGGGGACTAATGAAAAACTGTTTTTT.

The gene calls are TRBV29-1 and TRBJ1-3; D is uncertain. The CDR3 is made up of 14 amino acids. V was pared by 3 bases and J by 0 bases, with 9 bases between. CDR1 SQVTM and CDR2 ANQGSEA come from the germline V gene. In DNA, the CDR3 is TGCAGCGTTGAGGAGGGTCTCTCTGGAAACACCATATATTTT. Translation: CSVEEGLSGNTIYF.

This chain connects TRBV18 to TRBJ2-7; D tentatively reads TRBD1 or TRBD2 (6 bases each). V was clipped by 2 bases and J by 5 bases, with 13 bases between them. Germline CDR1 KGHSH, CDR2 LQKENI. This CDR3 spans 14 amino acids. The CDR3 here is CASSPIGGLNEQYF. The CDR3 DNA follows: TGTGCCAGCTCACCAATTGGGGGGCTAAACGAGCAGTACTTC.

The chain employs TRBV28 and TRBJ2-5; D unresolved. Judging by the DNA end, TRBJ2-7 fits better; the J call may be wrong. Germline CDR1 is MDHEN and CDR2 is SYDVKM. The CDR3 runs 15 residues. In DNA form, the CDR3 reads TGTGCCAGCAGTTTAATTTCAGGTCCCCCGTACGAGCAGTACTTC. Protein sequence: CASSLISGPPYEQYF.

This clone was recorded once. V is TRBV7-9 and J is TRBJ2-7, with 7 bases identical to TRBD2. The CDR3 sequence is 16 residues long. The V and J ends lost 6 bases and 0 bases, in that order; junction bases with no gene match: 11. Germline lookup yields CDR1 SEHNR and CDR2 FQNEAQ (reference sequence). The CDR3 nucleotides read TGTGCCAGCAGAGGCAGCGGCGCGGGAGCCTCCTACGAGCAGTACTTC. It encodes CASRGSGAGASYEQYF.

This chain connects TRBV5-1 to TRBJ1-1, with a tentative D call TRBD1 (5 bases). This CDR3 contains 13 residues. The germline V gene has CDR1 SGHRS and CDR2 YFSETQ. Trimming stripped 2 bases from V and 3 bases from J, with 8 bases between. The CDR3 DNA follows: TGCGCCAGCAGCTTCAACAGGTACACTGAAGCTTTCTTT. It is translated as CASSFNRYTEAFF.

The rearrangement joins TRBV4-1 to TRBJ1-5; D gene uncertain. The CDR3 runs to 16 residues. Per germline, CDR1 MGHRA and CDR2 YSYEKL. Deletions cut 6 bases from V and 1 base from J, with 16 bases between. The CDR3 here is CASRTQWLLSNQPQHF. CDR3 DNA: TGCGCCAGCAGGACACAGTGGCTCTTGAGCAATCAGCCCCAGCATTTT.

This chain links TRBV7-9 with TRBJ1-4; 7 bases line up with TRBD1. This CDR3 spans 16 amino acids. The V segment lost 5 bases and the J segment 3 bases; nucleotides outside the gene matches: 9. Germline-derived CDR1 and CDR2 are SEHNR and FQNEAQ (reference sequence). The CDR3 region has the DNA TGTGCCAGCAGCAATTCAGGGGGGAGAGCTAATGAAAAACTGTTTTTT. Its translation is CASSNSGGRANEKLFF.